The T cell receptor (beta chain) under discussion was sequenced for a study of radiotherapy plus CTLA-4 blockade in lung cancer. Overall study findings and caveats: Interferon-beta and early blood T cell clone dynamics reportedly predicted response best. Radiotherapy was combined with ipilimumab, and tumor-derived TCR clones then expanded in blood.

V gave up 6 bases and J gave up 1 base; unmatched junction bases: 7. Germline CDR1 is MNHEY and CDR2 is SMNVEV (reference sequence). The CDR3 loop spans 16 amino acids. Comment on this clone: Its matching antigen is unknown.

Lung cancer patients with chemo-refractory metastatic non-small-cell disease were given focal radiation plus CTLA-4 blockade with ipilimumab. Sequenced by immunoSEQ multiplex PCR; TCRdb stores in-frame clones only, minus some. The table records more than 75,000 clones, about four fifths of them present only once. This receptor was taken from a human donor with non-small cell lung cancer that progressed on radiotherapy plus ipilimumab. Source: peripheral blood, taken from a patient treated with radiotherapy plus ipilimumab. J is TRBJ2-7 and V is TRBV27; 12 nucleotides line up with TRBD2. CDR3 residues: CASRISGTSGSYEQYF. CDR3 coding DNA: TGTGCCAGCAGGATAAGTGGGACTAGCGGGTCCTACGAGCAGTACTTC.